These 27 T cell receptor beta chains came from one sample sequenced in a study of blood T cell repertoires in COVID-19 (dated by TCRdb to the early 2020s). Libraries were made using the immunoSEQ multiplex PCR assay. In its TCRdb copy, this immuneACCESS table keeps in-frame sequences only and misses some clones. Where compared with another copy, unresolved V genes explain less than half of these, and the others have no known cause. Recorded for this sample are about 59,000 clones; around 79% of them occurred a single time. The biggest ten clones account for 8.5% to 10% of the sample. Sequenced sample: peripheral blood. These receptors all stem from a human donor in a cohort sampled during active COVID-19.

This chain links TRBV11-2 with TRBJ2-5; 9 bases map to TRBD2. V lost 2 bases, J lost 5 bases, and 12 bases stayed unmatched. CDR3 length: 17 residues. The germline V gene encodes CDR1 SGHAT and CDR2 FQNNGV. The CDR3 DNA reads as TGTGCCAGCAGCTTATTCCCTAGCGGGAAAGATTGGGAGACCCAGTACTTC. Translation: CASSLFPSGKDWETQYF. Looking up the rest from reference TRBV11-2 and TRBJ2-5 gives the full variable domain: EAGVAQSPRYKIIEKRQSVAFWCNPISGHATLYWYQQILGQGPKLLIQFQNNGVVDDSQLPKDRFSAERLKGVDSTLKIQPAKLEDSAVYLCASSLFPSGKDWETQYFGPGTRLLVL.

The chain uses TRBV5-4 and TRBJ1-2; D is possibly TRBD1 (6 bases). CDR3 size: 16 residues. CDR1 is SGHNT, CDR2 YYREEE, per germline (reference sequence). V gave up 1 base and J gave up 5 bases, with 18 bases separating them. The CDR3 DNA follows: TGTGCCAGCAGCTTGTCTACAGGGCTTTATTTTTATGGCTACACCTTC. It codes for CASSLSTGLYFYGYTF.

In this sample, this clone turned up once. This chain links TRBV27 with TRBJ1-4; unclear D gene. The germline CDR1 and CDR2 sequences are MNHEY and SMNVEV (reference sequence). This CDR3 region has 14 residues. The germline V and J ends were trimmed by 2 bases and 4 bases, with 8 bases remaining between them. The CDR3 here is CASSLKPINEKLFF. CDR3 DNA sequence: TGTGCCAGCAGTTTAAAGCCCATTAATGAAAAACTGTTTTTT.

A few counts support this clone. The chain carries TRBV11-3 and TRBJ2-1, with D maybe TRBD2 (5 bases). The germline V and J ends were trimmed by 0 bases and 4 bases, with 10 bases remaining between them. CDR1 and CDR2 (germline): SGHNT, YENEEA. This CDR3 region has 15 residues. This chain's CDR3 is CASSLDLSGYNEQFF. The CDR3, as DNA: TGTGCCAGCAGCTTAGATCTGAGCGGTTACAATGAGCAGTTCTTC.

Only one count was recorded for this clone. This chain connects TRBV28 to TRBJ1-4; D is unclear. Between the trimmed V and J ends, which lost 3 bases and 3 bases, there was a span of 20 bases. Germline V gene lookup returns CDR1 MDHEN and CDR2 SYDVKM. The CDR3 length is 18 residues. The CDR3, as DNA: TGTGCCAGCAGTTTTTATCTAGCCCGGTGGAAGTCTAATGAAAAACTGTTTTTT. This gives the protein CASSFYLARWKSNEKLFF.

This clone was found once. The chain joins TRBV5-5 to TRBJ1-6, with 7 bases that match TRBD1. The CDR3 spans 15 residues. With 2 bases clipped from V and 4 bases from J, the junction kept 3 bases outside the gene matches. Germline V lookup: CDR1 SGHKS, CDR2 YYEKEE (reference sequence). Here the CDR3 DNA reads TGTGCCAGCAGCTTTGACAGGGTTTATAATTCACCCCTCCACTTT. Its protein product is CASSFDRVYNSPLHF.

V gene TRBV19 combines with J gene TRBJ2-7; the D gene is possibly TRBD1 (6 bases). This CDR3 is built from 13 residues. The V and J ends lost 5 bases and 6 bases respectively, with 14 bases between them. From germline, CDR1 is LNHDA and CDR2 SQIVND (reference sequence). The CDR3 region is CASSFTTGTEQYF. CDR3 sequence (DNA): TGTGCCAGTAGTTTCACAACAGGGACCGAGCAGTACTTC.

The DNA for the CDR3 is TGTGCCAGCAGGGACCGAGGGACTAGCGGGAGTGGCGAGCAGTACTTC. Translated, it gives CASRDRGTSGSGEQYF. The chain links TRBV6-4 to TRBJ2-7; 14 bases map to TRBD2. Looked up from germline, CDR1 is MRHNA and CDR2 is SNTAGT. The CDR3 spans 16 residues. The trim removed 6 bases at V and 6 bases at J, leaving 10 bases unmatched.

The chain links TRBV7-9 to TRBJ2-5; D perhaps matches TRBD1 (5 bases). CDR1 and CDR2 (germline): SEHNR, FQNEAQ (reference sequence). V was shortened by 4 bases and J by 2 bases, with 11 bases between the two germline ends. CDR3 length: 14 residues. The DNA for the CDR3 is TGTGCCAGCAGCTATGACCGGACACAAGAGACCCAGTACTTC. This sequence encodes CASSYDRTQETQYF.

This rearrangement joins TRBV4-2 to TRBJ2-1, with D possibly being TRBD2 (7 bases). CDR1 LGHNA and CDR2 YNFKEQ come from the germline V gene. The CDR3 spans 16 residues. V dropped 4 bases and J dropped 8 bases, with 21 bases sitting between them. CDR3: CASSPVSAGASHEQFF. The CDR3 DNA reads TGTGCCAGCAGCCCCGTCTCCGCGGGGGCTAGCCATGAGCAGTTCTTC.

This chain uses TRBV19 with TRBJ2-2, with 13 bases that match TRBD2. V shed 7 bases, J shed 7 bases, and the junction held 9 bases outside the gene matches. The CDR3 has 16 residues. Germline values: CDR1 LNHDA, CDR2 SQIVND (reference sequence). CDR3 sequence: CASNPLAGGPGGELFF. The CDR3 nucleotides are TGTGCCAGTAACCCACTAGCGGGAGGGCCAGGCGGGGAGCTGTTTTTT.

This rearrangement joins TRBV5-6 to TRBJ2-3; D possibly corresponds to TRBD1 (6 bases). The CDR3 is 14 residues long. Trimming cost V 5 bases and J 1 base, with 11 bases left between them. Germline CDR1 reads SGHDT; CDR2 reads YYEEEE. The CDR3 reads CASRYYRGTDTQYF. The DNA for the CDR3 is TGTGCCAGCAGATATTACAGGGGCACAGATACGCAGTATTTT.

The chain recombines TRBV18 with TRBJ2-1; D is uncertain. Deletions cut 2 bases from V and 4 bases from J, with 6 bases between. Germline CDR1 and CDR2: KGHSH and LQKENI. The CDR3 has 13 residues. In DNA, the CDR3 is TGTGCCAGCTCACCAGTTTCTTACAATGAGCAGTTCTTC. Its protein product is CASSPVSYNEQFF. Filled out from reference TRBV18 and TRBJ2-1, the complete variable domain reads NAGVMQNPRHLVRRRGQEARLRCSPMKGHSHVYWYRQLPEEGLKFMVYLQKENIIDESGMPKERFSAEFPKEGPSILRIQQVVRGDSAAYFCASSPVSYNEQFFGPGTRLTVL.

The chain employs TRBV11-2 and TRBJ1-5; 8 nucleotides match TRBD1. V was pared by 4 bases and J by 6 bases, with 2 bases of the junction left unmatched. Germline CDR1 SGHAT, CDR2 FQNNGV. The CDR3 extends over 13 amino acids. The CDR3 DNA reads as TGTGCCAGCAGCTCGACAGGGGCTCAGCCCCAGCATTTT. Residues: CASSSTGAQPQHF.

In nucleotides, the CDR3 is TGCGCCAGCAAAGCACAGAGTTTGAACACTGAAGCTTTCTTT. As protein: CASKAQSLNTEAFF. J is TRBJ1-1 and V is TRBV5-1; no firm D call. There are 14 residues in the CDR3. Trimming took off 6 bases at V and 0 bases at J, with 12 bases between the two ends. Germline V gene data show CDR1 as SGHRS and CDR2 as YFSETQ.

The V and J genes are TRBV7-2 and TRBJ2-3; D ambiguous. Germline values: CDR1 SGHTA, CDR2 FQGNSA. V was trimmed by 5 bases and J by 1 base, leaving 16 bases between them. This CDR3 is 16 amino acids long. This chain's CDR3 is CASSTRPSSGTDTQYF. The CDR3 DNA sequence: TGTGCCAGCAGCACCCGTCCGAGCTCGGGCACAGATACGCAGTATTTT.

The chain has TRBV28 and TRBJ1-2; 7 nucleotides agree with TRBD1. Germline-derived CDR1 and CDR2 are MDHEN and SYDVKM. This CDR3 region has 14 residues. Trimming took 11 bases from V and 8 from J; bases not matched to a gene: 17. The CDR3 DNA follows: TGTGCCTCTATGGGGGACAGTATGGTAGGAGGCTACACCTTC. It is translated as CASMGDSMVGGYTF.

This clone was detected once. The chain uses TRBV15 and TRBJ2-1; D perhaps matches TRBD2 (5 bases). Trimming stripped 0 bases from V and 15 bases from J, with 12 bases between. CDR1 LNHNV and CDR2 YYDKDF come from the germline V gene (reference sequence). The CDR3 covers 12 residues. CDR3: CATSRDSNEGFF. In DNA form, the CDR3 reads TGTGCCACCAGCAGAGATAGTAATGAGGGGTTCTTC.

The V gene is TRBV5-1, the J gene TRBJ2-1, with 7 bases lining up with TRBD2. Germline lookup yields CDR1 SGHRS and CDR2 YFSETQ. V shed 7 bases, J shed 9 bases, and the junction held 10 bases outside the gene matches. The CDR3 runs 13 residues. The CDR3 reads CASGPPWGGEQFF. Here the CDR3 DNA reads TGCGCCAGCGGGCCCCCATGGGGGGGTGAGCAGTTCTTC.

V and J are TRBV7-2 and TRBJ2-5; 8 bases are shared with TRBD2. Germline CDR1 and CDR2: SGHTA and FQGNSA. The CDR3 runs to 15 residues. V was clipped by 2 bases and J by 5 bases; unmatched bases: 7. The CDR3 is CASSLRSGRVETQYF. The CDR3 DNA is TGTGCCAGCAGCTTACGGTCCGGGAGGGTCGAGACCCAGTACTTC.

The genes are TRBV6-2 or TRBV6-3 and TRBJ2-7, with a tentative D call TRBD2 (5 bases). Germline CDR1 MNHEY, CDR2 SVGEGT. The CDR3 has 16 amino acids. Trimming cost V 0 bases and J 1 base, with 13 bases left between them. CDR3 sequence reads: CASSYSQSGGSYEQYF. The CDR3 bases are TGTGCCAGCAGTTACTCTCAAAGCGGAGGTTCCTACGAGCAGTACTTC.

V and J are TRBV2 and TRBJ2-3; D perhaps matches TRBD2 (5 bases). Germline V gene sequence: CDR1 SNHLY, CDR2 FYNNEI. Deletions cut 3 bases from V and 4 bases from J, with 14 bases between. CDR3 length equals 15 residues. In DNA, the CDR3 is TGTGCCAGCAGTGAGTCAACAACCGGGGCAGATACGCAGTATTTT. Amino acids: CASSESTTGADTQYF. The full variable domain, completed using reference TRBV2 and TRBJ2-3, is EPEVTQTPSHQVTQMGQEVILRCVPISNHLYFYWYRQILGQKVEFLVSFYNNEISEKSEIFDDQFSVERPDGSNFTLKIRSTKLEDSAMYFCASSESTTGADTQYFGPGTRLTVL.

J is TRBJ2-1 and V is TRBV29-1; 12 nucleotides agree with TRBD2. The CDR3 is 14 residues long. V dropped 5 bases and J dropped 8; count of bases not matched to a gene: 7. Germline V lookup: CDR1 SQVTM, CDR2 ANQGSEA. The CDR3 region has the DNA TGCAGCGTTCTAGCGGGAGGGCGTAACGATGAGCAGTTCTTC. Translation: CSVLAGGRNDEQFF.

The genes are TRBV28 and TRBJ1-1; D perhaps matches TRBD1 (6 bases). The germline gives CDR1 MDHEN, CDR2 SYDVKM. The CDR3 runs to 13 residues. V lost 7 bases and J lost 0, with 9 bases in between. The CDR3 spells CASTRTVNTEAFF. The DNA for the CDR3 is TGTGCCAGCACCAGGACAGTGAACACTGAAGCTTTCTTT.

The chain links TRBV7-8 to TRBJ2-7, with 13 bases that match TRBD2. The CDR3 has 15 residues. CDR1 SGHVS and CDR2 FQNEAQ come from the germline V gene. Losses at the gene ends were 5 bases for V and 2 bases for J; bases not matched to a gene: 3. CDR3 DNA: TGTGCCAGCAGCGTAGGGACTAGCGGGGCCTACGAGCAGTACTTC. Amino acids: CASSVGTSGAYEQYF.

J is TRBJ2-7 and V is TRBV11-1, with TRBD2 matching over 10 bases. Germline V gene lookup returns CDR1 SGHAT and CDR2 FQDESV (reference sequence). This CDR3 comprises 16 residues. V shed 3 bases and J 0 bases; nucleotides not matched to a gene: 5. The CDR3 DNA is TGTGCCAGCAGCTTGGCCATAGCGGGGGGCTCCTACGAGCAGTACTTC. Its translation is CASSLAIAGGSYEQYF.

The chain links TRBV28 to TRBJ2-1; 7 bases agree with TRBD1. Germline CDR1 and CDR2: MDHEN and SYDVKM. The CDR3 extends over 15 amino acids. The J segment lost 6 bases and the V segment lost 6 bases, leaving 11 bases of the junction unmatched. CDR3 in DNA: TGTGCCAGCAGCAGAGCCGGGACAGTTCCCAATGAGCAGTTCTTC. Translated: CASSRAGTVPNEQFF.